This passage covers 26 T cell receptor beta chains from one sample sequenced in a study of T cell responses to AZD1222 COVID-19 vaccine. Profiling relied on immunoSEQ multiplex PCR, and the TCRdb table lists in-frame clones only, not all of them. The data hold around 87,000 clones, with more than 80% observed a single time. The starting material was peripheral blood, obtained 28 days after the second AZD1222 dose. These receptors all stem from an adult who received the AZD1222 COVID-19 vaccine.

The J gene is TRBJ1-2, the V gene TRBV15, with TRBD1 identical over 9 bases. V trimming: 1 base; J trimming: 7 bases; junction bases outside the gene matches: 4. The CDR3 has 14 amino acids. CDR1 is LNHNV and CDR2 is YYDKDF in the germline V gene (reference sequence). In nucleotides, the CDR3 is TGTGCCACCAGCAGAGGTCGGACAGGGGCTGGCTACACCTTC. Residues: CATSRGRTGAGYTF.

The gene calls are TRBV24-1 and TRBJ2-7; D not certain. This CDR3 comprises 16 residues. CDR1 KGHDR and CDR2 SFDVKD come from the germline V gene. V gave up 3 bases and J gave up 0 bases, with 14 bases separating them. The CDR3 region is CATSDGVRPLSYEQYF. CDR3 DNA sequence: TGTGCCACCAGTGATGGGGTCAGACCCCTCTCCTACGAGCAGTACTTC.

This chain uses TRBV6-2 or TRBV6-3 with TRBJ2-7; D is possibly TRBD2 (6 bases). Germline CDR1 is MNHEY and CDR2 is SVGEGT. The CDR3 is 17 residues long. Between the trimmed V and J ends, which lost 2 bases and 3 bases, there was a span of 20 bases. The chain's CDR3 is CASSYPAGGDGSYEQYF. CDR3 bases: TGTGCCAGCAGTTACCCCGCCGGTGGAGACGGGAGCTACGAGCAGTACTTC.

The V call is TRBV5-5, the J call TRBJ1-1; the D is unclear. Trimming took off 0 bases at V and 0 bases at J, with 15 bases between the two ends. The CDR3 consists of 17 residues. Germline V gene data show CDR1 as SGHKS and CDR2 as YYEKEE (reference sequence). The CDR3 reads CASSLAGMRLMNTEAFF. The CDR3 coding sequence is TGTGCCAGCAGCTTGGCGGGGATGAGGTTGATGAACACTGAAGCTTTCTTT. The entire variable domain, with the rest obtained from reference TRBV5-5 and TRBJ1-1, is as follows: DAGVTQSPTHLIKTRGQQVTLRCSPISGHKSVSWYQQVLGQGPQFIFQYYEKEERGRGNFPDRFSARQFPNYSSELNVNALLLGDSALYLCASSLAGMRLMNTEAFFGQGTRLTVV.

The chain employs TRBV19 and TRBJ2-1; TRBD2 aligns across 8 bases. This CDR3 spans 17 amino acids. V lost 3 bases to trimming and J lost 0 bases; unmatched junction nucleotides: 7. Germline V CDR1 and CDR2: LNHDA, SQIVND (reference sequence). The CDR3 coding sequence is TGTGCCAGTAGTATTGATTGGGGGACTAGCTCCTACAATGAGCAGTTCTTC. Protein: CASSIDWGTSSYNEQFF.

The rearrangement uses TRBV6-5 and TRBJ2-7; 9 bases are shared with TRBD1. There are 13 residues in the CDR3. Germline-derived CDR1 and CDR2 are MNHEY and SVGAGI. V shed 6 bases and J 2 bases; nucleotides not matched to a gene: 2. The chain's CDR3 is CASRRDRAYEQYF. CDR3 sequence (DNA): TGTGCCAGCAGGAGGGACAGGGCCTACGAGCAGTACTTC.

This chain connects TRBV30 to TRBJ2-1; 11 bases line up with TRBD2. This CDR3 region has 16 residues. CDR1 and CDR2 (germline): GTSNPN, SVGIG (reference sequence). Germline trimming cut 0 bases from V and 6 bases from J; bases unmatched to any gene: 7. This CDR3 reads CAWSVGRLAGLNEQFF. The CDR3 nucleotides read TGTGCCTGGAGTGTAGGGAGACTAGCGGGGCTCAATGAGCAGTTCTTC.

This clone was recorded once. V usage is TRBV7-2 and J usage is TRBJ2-1; D is unclear. This CDR3 region has 16 residues. Trimming took 5 bases from V and 0 from J, leaving 14 bases between them. The germline V gene has CDR1 SGHTA and CDR2 FQGNSA. The CDR3 spells CASSRFATSSYNEQFF. CDR3 nucleotide sequence: TGTGCCAGCAGCCGGTTCGCAACAAGCTCCTACAATGAGCAGTTCTTC.

The chain combines TRBV7-8 with TRBJ2-2, with D tentatively TRBD1 or TRBD2 (5 bases each). Germline CDR1 reads SGHVS; CDR2 reads FQNEAQ. V dropped 2 bases and J dropped 0 bases, with 7 bases sitting between them. This CDR3 is built from 15 residues. CDR3 protein: CASSLQGPNTGELFF. The CDR3 nucleotides are TGTGCCAGCAGCTTACAGGGACCGAACACCGGGGAGCTGTTTTTT.

This clone showed up just once. The rearrangement links TRBV18 to TRBJ2-1; 12 nucleotides match TRBD2. The V gene end was trimmed by 3 bases and the J gene end by 10 bases; junction bases not matched to a gene: 10. Germline values: CDR1 KGHSH, CDR2 LQKENI. The CDR3 is made up of 16 amino acids. The CDR3 protein is CASSPRLAGALLEQFF. CDR3 DNA: TGTGCCAGCTCACCCCGACTAGCGGGGGCTCTATTGGAGCAGTTCTTC.

The chain joins TRBV7-9 to TRBJ1-1; 8 positions agree with TRBD1. This CDR3 has 11 residues. Trimming took 2 bases from V and 12 from J; bases not matched to a gene: 2. Looked up from germline, CDR1 is SEHNR and CDR2 is FQNEAQ (reference sequence). The DNA for the CDR3 is TGTGCCAGCAGCTTACAGGGGGCGACTTTCTTT. It encodes CASSLQGATFF. Full variable domain (missing parts from reference TRBV7-9 and TRBJ1-1): DTGVSQNPRHKITKRGQNVTFRCDPISEHNRLYWYRQTLGQGPEFLTYFQNEAQLEKSRLLSDRFSAERPKGSFSTLEIQRTEQGDSAMYLCASSLQGATFFGQGTRLTVV.

The chain couples TRBV5-6 to TRBJ1-5; 9 bases fit TRBD1. The V and J ends lost 2 bases and 7 bases, in that order; junction bases with no gene match: 10. Germline V gene lookup returns CDR1 SGHDT and CDR2 YYEEEE. CDR3 length: 16 residues. CDR3 residues: CASSFGTGKMSQPQHF. In DNA form, the CDR3 reads TGTGCCAGCAGCTTCGGGACAGGGAAGATGAGCCAGCCCCAGCATTTT.

The rearrangement links TRBV14 to TRBJ1-1; 7 bases line up with TRBD1. V dropped 4 bases and J dropped 5; count of bases not matched to a gene: 10. The germline gives CDR1 SGHDN, CDR2 FVKESK. The CDR3 is made up of 15 amino acids. CDR3 nucleotide sequence: TGTGCCAGCAGCCGATTAACAGAGGGGGCTACTGAAGCTTTCTTT. Amino acid sequence: CASSRLTEGATEAFF.

The V gene is TRBV6-5, the J gene TRBJ1-2, with D tentatively TRBD1 (5 bases). Germline V gene lookup returns CDR1 MNHEY and CDR2 SVGAGI. V dropped 0 bases and J dropped 6 bases, with 11 bases sitting between them. The CDR3 loop spans 14 amino acids. CDR3 DNA sequence: TGTGCCAGCAGTTACTCGCTCAGCAGGGATGGCTACACCTTC. Translated: CASSYSLSRDGYTF.

The chain combines TRBV5-6 with TRBJ1-2; D gene unclear. The CDR3 is made up of 11 amino acids. The V end was cut by 0 bases, the J end by 7 bases, with 4 bases between. Germline CDR1 and CDR2: SGHDT and YYEEEE. As DNA, the CDR3 is TGTGCCAGCAGCTTGGTTGGTGGCTACACCTTC. Its protein is CASSLVGGYTF.

This clone was seen once. The gene calls are TRBV5-1 and TRBJ2-3; 8 bases agree with TRBD2. This CDR3 spans 14 amino acids. Per germline, CDR1 SGHRS and CDR2 YFSETQ. V lost 4 bases to trimming and J lost 2 bases; unmatched junction nucleotides: 3. The DNA of the CDR3 is TGCGCCAGCAGCAAGACTAGCGCCACAGATACGCAGTATTTT. It encodes CASSKTSATDTQYF. Complete variable domain (other parts from reference TRBV5-1 and TRBJ2-3): KAGVTQTPRYLIKTRGQQVTLSCSPISGHRSVSWYQQTPGQGLQFLFEYFSETQRNKGNFPGRFSGRQFSNSRSEMNVSTLELGDSALYLCASSKTSATDTQYFGPGTRLTVL.

This rearrangement joins TRBV19 to TRBJ2-7, with 8 nucleotides matching TRBD1. The ends lost 4 bases at V and 1 base at J; junction bases unmatched: 6. Germline V gene lookup returns CDR1 LNHDA and CDR2 SQIVND (reference sequence). The CDR3 runs to 15 residues. The CDR3 bases are TGTGCCAGTAGTAGGACAGGGTTTGAGTCCTACGAGCAGTACTTC. Amino acid sequence: CASSRTGFESYEQYF.

The genes are TRBV18 and TRBJ1-1, with unresolved D. Trimming left V 1 base short and J 0 bases short, with 9 bases between. Germline lookup yields CDR1 KGHSH and CDR2 LQKENI. The CDR3 is 15 amino acids. In DNA form, the CDR3 reads TGTGCCAGCTCACCACGAGACGGAATGAACACTGAAGCTTTCTTT. Its protein is CASSPRDGMNTEAFF.

The J gene is TRBJ1-2, the V gene TRBV9; TRBD1 is a possible D gene (6 bases). Germline values: CDR1 SGDLS, CDR2 YYNGEE. V was trimmed by 3 bases and J by 2 bases, leaving 11 bases between them. The CDR3 is made up of 14 amino acids. CDR3 amino acids: CASSAGTFNYGYTF. As DNA, the CDR3 is TGTGCCAGCAGCGCCGGGACATTCAACTATGGCTACACCTTC.

The V call is TRBV6-1, the J call TRBJ1-1, with 8 positions matching TRBD1. This CDR3 contains 15 residues. V gave up 2 bases and J gave up 5 bases; unmatched junction bases: 7. The germline V gene has CDR1 MNHNS and CDR2 SASEGT. CDR3 nucleotides: TGTGCCAGCAGTGAACGGTATACAGGGGGAACTGAAGCTTTCTTT. This translates into CASSERYTGGTEAFF.

This sequence joins TRBV18 and TRBJ1-1, with no clear D. This CDR3 region has 14 residues. Looked up from germline, CDR1 is KGHSH and CDR2 is LQKENI. The V end lost 0 bases, the J end lost 5 bases, and 10 bases lay between the germline ends. The CDR3 coding sequence is TGTGCCAGCTCACCACCGGGAGCAGAAACTGAAGCTTTCTTT. Protein: CASSPPGAETEAFF. The full variable domain, in which reference TRBV18 and TRBJ1-1 provide the parts outside the CDR3, is NAGVMQNPRHLVRRRGQEARLRCSPMKGHSHVYWYRQLPEEGLKFMVYLQKENIIDESGMPKERFSAEFPKEGPSILRIQQVVRGDSAAYFCASSPPGAETEAFFGQGTRLTVV.

The chain couples TRBV2 to TRBJ2-1; 11 nucleotides line up with TRBD2. V shed 3 bases, J shed 3 bases, and the junction held 4 bases outside the gene matches. CDR1 is SNHLY, CDR2 FYNNEI, per germline. The CDR3 spans 16 residues. The CDR3: CASSEGLAANYNEQFF. DNA of the CDR3: TGTGCCAGCAGTGAGGGACTAGCGGCGAACTACAATGAGCAGTTCTTC.

The gene calls are TRBV5-6 and TRBJ1-2; D is perhaps TRBD1 (6 bases). Germline loops: CDR1 SGHDT, CDR2 YYEEEE. V gave up 0 bases and J gave up 8 bases, with 14 bases separating them. CDR3 length equals 14 residues. CDR3 in DNA: TGTGCCAGCAGCTTGGATACAGGGCTGGGCGGCTACACCTTC. The encoded protein is CASSLDTGLGGYTF. The variable domain in full, with the rest retrieved from reference TRBV5-6 and TRBJ1-2, is DAGVTQSPTHLIKTRGQQVTLRCSPKSGHDTVSWYQQALGQGPQFIFQYYEEEERQRGNFPDRFSGHQFPNYSSELNVNALLLGDSALYLCASSLDTGLGGYTFGSGTRLTVV.

DNA of the CDR3: TGCGCCAGCAGCTCCTACGGGACAGGGGTCAATGAGCAGTTCTTC. Amino acids: CASSSYGTGVNEQFF. The chain uses TRBV5-1 and TRBJ2-1; 10 nucleotides match TRBD1. Germline CDR1 and CDR2: SGHRS and YFSETQ. The length of the CDR3 is 15 residues. The junction had 6 bases not matched to a gene; V was cut back by 3 bases and J by 6 bases.

The rearrangement links TRBV3-1 (or the pseudogene TRBV3-2) to TRBJ1-6; D gene unclear. CDR1 is LGHDT and CDR2 is YNNKEL in the germline V gene (reference sequence). V was clipped by 5 bases and J by 9 bases, with 14 bases between them. The CDR3 is made up of 14 amino acids. The CDR3 region is CASSYKGGGSPLHF. The CDR3 coding sequence is TGTGCCAGCAGCTATAAGGGAGGAGGTTCACCCCTCCACTTT.

J is TRBJ1-1 and V is TRBV5-8; D is unclear. V was trimmed by 1 base and J by 0 bases, leaving 7 bases between them. The CDR3 spans 14 residues. The V gene's germline CDR1 is SGHTS and CDR2 YDEGEE. CDR3 in amino acids: CASSLTHLNTEAFF. CDR3 bases: TGTGCCAGCAGCTTGACACATTTGAACACTGAAGCTTTCTTT.